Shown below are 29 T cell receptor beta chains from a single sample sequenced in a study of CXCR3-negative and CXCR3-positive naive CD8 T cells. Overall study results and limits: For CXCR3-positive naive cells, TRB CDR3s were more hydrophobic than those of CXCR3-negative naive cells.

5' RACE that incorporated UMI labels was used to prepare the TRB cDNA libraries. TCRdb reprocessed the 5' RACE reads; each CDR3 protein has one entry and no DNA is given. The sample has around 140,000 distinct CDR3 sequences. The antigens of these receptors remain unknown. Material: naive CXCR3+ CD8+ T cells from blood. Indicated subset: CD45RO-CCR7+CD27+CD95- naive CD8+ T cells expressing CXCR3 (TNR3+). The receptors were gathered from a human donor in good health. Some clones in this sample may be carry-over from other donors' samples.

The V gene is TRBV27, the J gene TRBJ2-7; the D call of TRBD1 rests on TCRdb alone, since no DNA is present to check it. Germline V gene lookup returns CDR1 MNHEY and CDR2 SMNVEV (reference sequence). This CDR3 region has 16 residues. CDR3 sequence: CASSLLGPGGNYEQYF.

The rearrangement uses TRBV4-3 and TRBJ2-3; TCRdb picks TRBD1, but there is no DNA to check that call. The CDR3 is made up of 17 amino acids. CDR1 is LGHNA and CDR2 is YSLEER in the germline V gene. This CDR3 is CASSQVEQGDSTDTQYF.

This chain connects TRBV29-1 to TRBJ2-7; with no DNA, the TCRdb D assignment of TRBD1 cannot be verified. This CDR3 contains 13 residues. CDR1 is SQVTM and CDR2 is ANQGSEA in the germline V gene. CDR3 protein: CSVGGVGAYEQYF.

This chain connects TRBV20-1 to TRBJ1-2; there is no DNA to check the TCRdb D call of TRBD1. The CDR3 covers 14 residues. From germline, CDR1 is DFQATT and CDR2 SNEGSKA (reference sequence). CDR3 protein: CSARDQDRNHGYTF.

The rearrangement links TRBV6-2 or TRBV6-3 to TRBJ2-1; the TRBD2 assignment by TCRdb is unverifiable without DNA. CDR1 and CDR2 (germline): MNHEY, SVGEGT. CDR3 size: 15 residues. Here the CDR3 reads CASSYGTSIYDEQFF.

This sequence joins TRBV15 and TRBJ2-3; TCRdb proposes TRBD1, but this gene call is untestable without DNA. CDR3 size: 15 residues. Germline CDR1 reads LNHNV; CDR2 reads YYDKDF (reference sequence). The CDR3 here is CATRAVSGGTDTQYF.

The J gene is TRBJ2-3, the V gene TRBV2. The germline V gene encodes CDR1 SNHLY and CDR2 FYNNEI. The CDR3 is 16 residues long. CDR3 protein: CASSEVPIWGTDTQYF.

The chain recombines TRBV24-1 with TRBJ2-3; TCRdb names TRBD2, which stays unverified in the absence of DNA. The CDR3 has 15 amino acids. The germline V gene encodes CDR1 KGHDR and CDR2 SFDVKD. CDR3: CATSALAGYTDTQYF.

The CDR3 region is CSTLQGNEDGYTF. This rearrangement joins TRBV29-1 to TRBJ1-2; TCRdb names TRBD1, which stays unverified in the absence of DNA. The CDR3 length is 13 residues. Germline V gene sequence: CDR1 SQVTM, CDR2 ANQGSEA. The full variable domain, completed using reference TRBV29-1 and TRBJ1-2, is SAVISQKPSRDICQRGTSLTIQCQVDSQVTMMFWYRQQPGQSLTLIATANQGSEATYESGFVIDKFPISRPNLTFSTLTVSNMSPEDSSIYLCSTLQGNEDGYTFGSGTRLTVV.

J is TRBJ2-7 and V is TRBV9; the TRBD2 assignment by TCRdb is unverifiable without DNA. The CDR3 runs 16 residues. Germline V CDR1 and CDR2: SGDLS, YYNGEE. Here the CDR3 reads CASSVGTSGVYYEQYF.

This chain's CDR3 is CASSDDGRAHNEQFF. The rearrangement uses TRBV6-4 and TRBJ2-1. CDR1 MRHNA and CDR2 SNTAGT come from the germline V gene. The CDR3 has 15 amino acids.

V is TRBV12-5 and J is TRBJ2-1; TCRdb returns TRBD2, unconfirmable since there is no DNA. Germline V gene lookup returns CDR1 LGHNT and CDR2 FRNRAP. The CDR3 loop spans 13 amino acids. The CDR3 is CASGLWGRDEQFF.

The CDR3 spells CASTQDISNTGELFF. V is TRBV9 and J is TRBJ2-2. From germline, CDR1 is SGDLS and CDR2 YYNGEE. This CDR3 has 15 residues.

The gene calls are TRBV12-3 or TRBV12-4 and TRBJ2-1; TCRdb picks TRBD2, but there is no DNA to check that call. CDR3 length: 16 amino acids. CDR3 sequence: CASSPEPSPANGEQFF.

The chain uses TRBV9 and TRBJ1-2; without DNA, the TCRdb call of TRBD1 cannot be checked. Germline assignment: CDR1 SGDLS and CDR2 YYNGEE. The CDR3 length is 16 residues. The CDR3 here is CASSSTSGEPYYGYTF.

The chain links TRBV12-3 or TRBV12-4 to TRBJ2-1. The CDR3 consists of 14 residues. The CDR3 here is CASSLGQDYNEQFF.

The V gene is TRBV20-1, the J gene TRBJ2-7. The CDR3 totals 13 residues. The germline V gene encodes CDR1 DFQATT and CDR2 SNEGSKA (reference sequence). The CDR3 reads CSARRTGTYEQYF.

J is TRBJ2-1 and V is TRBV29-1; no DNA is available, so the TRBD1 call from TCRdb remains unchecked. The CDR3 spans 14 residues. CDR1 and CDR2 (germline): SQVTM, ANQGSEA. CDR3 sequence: CSVDPGLGANEQFF.

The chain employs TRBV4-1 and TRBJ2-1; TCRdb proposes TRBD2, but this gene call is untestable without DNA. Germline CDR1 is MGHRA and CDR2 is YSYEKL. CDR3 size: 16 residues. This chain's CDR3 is CASSPTSGRSYNEQFF.

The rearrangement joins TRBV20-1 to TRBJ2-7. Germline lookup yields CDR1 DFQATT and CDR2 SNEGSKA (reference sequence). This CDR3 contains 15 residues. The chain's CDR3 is CSAREVGGASYEQYF.

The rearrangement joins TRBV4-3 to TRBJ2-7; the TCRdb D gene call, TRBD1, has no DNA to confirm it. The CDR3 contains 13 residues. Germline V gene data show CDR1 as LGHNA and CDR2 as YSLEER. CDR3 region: CASSPKPGYEQYF.

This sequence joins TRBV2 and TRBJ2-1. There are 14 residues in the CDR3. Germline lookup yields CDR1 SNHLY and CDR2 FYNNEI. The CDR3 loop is CASAEDSSYNEQFF.

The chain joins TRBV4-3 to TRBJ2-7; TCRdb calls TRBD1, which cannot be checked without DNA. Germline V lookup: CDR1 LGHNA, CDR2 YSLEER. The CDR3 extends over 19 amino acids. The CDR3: CASSQDLGRGSGMRYEQYF.

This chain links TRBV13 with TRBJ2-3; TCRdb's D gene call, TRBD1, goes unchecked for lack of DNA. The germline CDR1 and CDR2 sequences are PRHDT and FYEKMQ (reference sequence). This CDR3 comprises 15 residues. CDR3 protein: CASSGGPRQPDTQYF.

CDR3 protein: CASAGTWYEKLFF. The chain uses TRBV19 and TRBJ1-4; the TCRdb call, TRBD1, lacks DNA for checking. CDR3 length: 13 amino acids. Germline V gene data show CDR1 as LNHDA and CDR2 as SQIVND (reference sequence).

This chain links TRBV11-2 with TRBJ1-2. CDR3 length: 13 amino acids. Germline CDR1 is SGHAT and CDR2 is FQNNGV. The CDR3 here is CASSFQASYGYTF.

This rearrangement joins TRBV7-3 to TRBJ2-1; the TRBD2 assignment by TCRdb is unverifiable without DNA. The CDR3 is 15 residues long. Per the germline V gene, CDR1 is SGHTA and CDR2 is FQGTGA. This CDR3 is CASSLLAGGANEQFF.

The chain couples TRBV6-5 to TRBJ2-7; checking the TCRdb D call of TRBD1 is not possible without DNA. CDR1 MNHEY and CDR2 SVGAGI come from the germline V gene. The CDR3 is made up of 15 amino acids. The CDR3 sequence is CASSYSRGEAYEQYF.

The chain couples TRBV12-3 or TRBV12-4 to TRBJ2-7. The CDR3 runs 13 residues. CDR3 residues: CASSLAAPYEQYF.